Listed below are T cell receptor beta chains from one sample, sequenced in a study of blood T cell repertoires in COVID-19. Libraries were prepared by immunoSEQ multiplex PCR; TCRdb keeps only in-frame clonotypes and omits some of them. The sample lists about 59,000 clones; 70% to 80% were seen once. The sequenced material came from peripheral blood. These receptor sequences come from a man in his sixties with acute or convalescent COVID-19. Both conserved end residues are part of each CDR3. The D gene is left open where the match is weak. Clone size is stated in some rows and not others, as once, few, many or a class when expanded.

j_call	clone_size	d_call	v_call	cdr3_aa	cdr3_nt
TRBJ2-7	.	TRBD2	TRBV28	CASSRTAGTSGSGGYEQYF	TGTGCCAGCAGTAGGACGGCTGGGACTAGCGGGAGTGGTGGCTACGAGCAGTACTTC
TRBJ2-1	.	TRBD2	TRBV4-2	CASSHGLAGRRDEQFF	TGTGCCAGCAGCCACGGACTAGCGGGAAGAAGGGATGAGCAGTTCTTC
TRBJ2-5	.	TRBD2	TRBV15	CATSDEGTSGTSQYF	TGTGCCACCAGCGACGAGGGGACTAGCGGGACATCCCAGTACTTC
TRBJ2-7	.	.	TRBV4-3	CASSQAGFTYEQYF	TGCGCCAGCAGCCAGGCCGGGTTCACCTACGAGCAGTACTTC
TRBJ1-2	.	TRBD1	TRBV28	CASTPGQAYGYTF	TGTGCCAGCACTCCGGGACAGGCCTATGGCTACACCTTC
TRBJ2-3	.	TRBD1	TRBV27	CASSFGGQGATQYF	TGTGCCAGCAGTTTCGGGGGACAGGGGGCTACGCAGTATTTT
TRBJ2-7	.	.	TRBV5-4	CASSPGIFYEQYF	TGTGCCAGCAGCCCCGGGATTTTCTACGAGCAGTACTTC
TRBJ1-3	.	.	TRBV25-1	CASSPRKNAPGGNTIYF	TGTGCCAGCAGTCCACGGAAGAACGCACCCGGGGGAAACACCATATATTTT
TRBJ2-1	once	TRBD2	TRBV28	CASSRGGEQFF	TGTGCCAGCAGTCGGGGGGGTGAGCAGTTCTTC
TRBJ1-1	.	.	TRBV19	CASSISRDAGSNTEAFF	TGTGCCAGTAGTATCAGCAGGGACGCGGGGTCCAACACTGAAGCTTTCTTT
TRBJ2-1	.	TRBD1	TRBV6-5	CASSSRDRAWGEQFF	TGTGCCAGCAGTAGCCGGGACAGGGCTTGGGGTGAGCAGTTCTTC
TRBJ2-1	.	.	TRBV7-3	CASSPGADNEQFF	TGTGCCAGCAGCCCTGGGGCGGACAATGAGCAGTTCTTC
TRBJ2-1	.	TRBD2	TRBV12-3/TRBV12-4	CASSFSGEAEQFF	TGTGCCAGCAGTTTTAGCGGGGAGGCTGAGCAGTTCTTC
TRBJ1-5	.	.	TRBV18	CASSPSSGNQPQHF	TGTGCCAGCTCACCTAGTTCCGGCAATCAGCCCCAGCATTTT
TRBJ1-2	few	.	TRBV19	CASSIGSRGISYGYTF	TGTGCCAGTAGTATAGGGTCCCGCGGGATATCCTATGGCTACACCTTC
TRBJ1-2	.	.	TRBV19	CASSPERQSIDGYTF	TGTGCCAGTAGTCCAGAACGACAGTCGATAGATGGCTACACCTTC
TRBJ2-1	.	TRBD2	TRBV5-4	CASSPAGSRGDENEQFF	TGTGCCAGCAGCCCTGCTGGGTCGCGGGGGGATGAAAATGAGCAGTTCTTC
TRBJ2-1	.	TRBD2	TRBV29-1	CSVEDLRPGLAEPSEQFF	TGCAGCGTTGAAGATCTCCGACCGGGGCTAGCGGAGCCCAGTGAGCAGTTCTTC
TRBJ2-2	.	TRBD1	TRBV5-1	CASSLEGAGTGELFF	TGCGCCAGCAGCTTGGAGGGGGCCGGTACCGGGGAGCTGTTTTTT
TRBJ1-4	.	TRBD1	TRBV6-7	CASSWRLSGTGSPTNEKLFF	TGTGCCAGCAGTTGGAGGCTGTCCGGGACAGGGTCTCCAACTAATGAAAAACTGTTTTTT
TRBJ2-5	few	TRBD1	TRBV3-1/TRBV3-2	CASSYRTGSNQETQYF	TGTGCCAGCAGCTACAGGACAGGGAGCAACCAAGAGACCCAGTACTTC
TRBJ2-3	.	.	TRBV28	CASSFRAGPLNTQYF	TGTGCCAGCAGTTTCCGAGCGGGCCCCTTGAATACGCAGTATTTT
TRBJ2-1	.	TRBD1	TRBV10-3	CAISDSQGVNEQFF	TGTGCCATCAGTGATTCACAGGGGGTCAATGAGCAGTTCTTC
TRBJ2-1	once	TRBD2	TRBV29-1	CSVEGLAGAYGSYNEQFF	TGCAGCGTTGAAGGGCTAGCGGGAGCCTACGGCTCCTACAATGAGCAGTTCTTC
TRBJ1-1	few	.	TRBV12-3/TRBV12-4	CASSLGREAFF	TGTGCCAGCAGTTTGGGCAGGGAAGCTTTCTTT
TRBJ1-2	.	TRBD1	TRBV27	CASRELGQGNYGYTF	TGTGCCAGCAGAGAACTCGGACAGGGGAACTATGGCTACACCTTC
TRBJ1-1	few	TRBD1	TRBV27	CASTAGQGRVTEAFF	TGTGCCAGCACCGCCGGACAGGGGAGAGTAACTGAAGCTTTCTTT
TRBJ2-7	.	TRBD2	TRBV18	CASSQGTSGRNLEQYF	TGTGCCAGCTCACAGGGGACTAGCGGGAGGAACCTAGAGCAGTACTTC
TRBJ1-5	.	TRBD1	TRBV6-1	CASSEFWQGGQPQHF	TGTGCCAGCAGTGAATTCTGGCAGGGGGGCCAGCCCCAGCATTTT
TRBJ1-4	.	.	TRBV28	CASNLQTNEKLFF	TGTGCCAGCAACCTACAGACTAATGAAAAACTGTTTTTT
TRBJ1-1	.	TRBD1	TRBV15	CATGTGSRAFF	TGTGCCACGGGGACAGGGAGTAGGGCTTTCTTT
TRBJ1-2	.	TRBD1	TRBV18	CASSPNHRGDGYTF	TGTGCCAGCTCACCTAACCACAGGGGAGATGGCTACACCTTC
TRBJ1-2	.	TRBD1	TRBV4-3	CASSQEKGNRGLYGYTF	TGCGCCAGCAGCCAAGAAAAGGGGAACAGGGGGCTGTATGGCTACACCTTC
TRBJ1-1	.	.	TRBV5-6	CASSKGRTEAFF	TGTGCCAGCTCCAAAGGGAGGACTGAAGCTTTCTTT
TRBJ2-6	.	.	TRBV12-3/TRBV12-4	CATRYEGANVLTF	TGTGCCACTCGATATGAGGGGGCCAACGTCCTGACTTTC
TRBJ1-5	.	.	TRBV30	CAWSLSGFNQPQHF	TGTGCCTGGAGTTTGTCAGGGTTTAACCAGCCCCAGCATTTT
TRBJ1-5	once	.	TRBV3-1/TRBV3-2	CASSQRGGQQPQHF	TGTGCCAGCAGCCAAAGGGGGGGTCAGCAGCCCCAGCATTTT
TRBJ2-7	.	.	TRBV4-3	CASSQEGMSEPYEQYF	TGCGCCAGCAGCCAAGAAGGAATGAGCGAACCCTACGAGCAGTACTTC
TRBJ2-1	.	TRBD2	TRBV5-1	CASSSLAGSSYNEQFF	TGCGCCAGCAGCTCACTAGCGGGTAGTTCCTACAATGAGCAGTTCTTC
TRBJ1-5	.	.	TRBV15	CATSTRTLPLPQHF	TGTGCCACCAGCACCCGGACACTGCCGTTACCCCAGCATTTT
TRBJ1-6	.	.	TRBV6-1	CASSARQASYNSPLHF	TGTGCCAGCAGTGCCCGACAGGCGTCCTATAATTCACCCCTCCACTTT
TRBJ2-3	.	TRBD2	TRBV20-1	CSASSLLAGASTDTQYF	TGCAGTGCTAGTTCTTTACTAGCGGGGGCTAGCACAGATACGCAGTATTTT
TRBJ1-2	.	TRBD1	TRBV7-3	CASSFDDRVGGYTF	TGTGCCAGCAGCTTTGACGACAGGGTCGGCGGCTACACCTTC
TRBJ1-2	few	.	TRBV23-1	CASSHSTGGYGYTF	TGCGCCAGCAGTCATTCCACCGGGGGTTATGGCTACACCTTC
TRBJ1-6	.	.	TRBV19	CASSDLVRGSPLHF	TGTGCCAGTAGTGACTTAGTCCGGGGATCACCCCTCCACTTT
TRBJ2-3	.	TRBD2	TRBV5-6	CASSLGGLAGVYTQYF	TGTGCCAGCAGCTTAGGCGGACTAGCGGGAGTATATACGCAGTATTTT
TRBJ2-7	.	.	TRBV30	CAWSEANMYEQYF	TGTGCCTGGAGTGAAGCGAACATGTACGAGCAGTACTTC
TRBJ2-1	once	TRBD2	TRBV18	CASSPPGGLAYHNEQFF	TGTGCCAGCTCACCACCGGGTGGACTAGCGTATCACAATGAGCAGTTCTTC
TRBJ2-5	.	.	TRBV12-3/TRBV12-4	CASSFFEETQYF	TGTGCCAGCAGTTTTTTCGAGGAGACCCAGTACTTC
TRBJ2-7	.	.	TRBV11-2	CASILGSRSKDYEQYF	TGTGCCAGCATCTTAGGCAGCCGGAGCAAAGACTACGAGCAGTACTTC
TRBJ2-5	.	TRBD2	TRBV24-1	CATSDLDSGNGETQYF	TGTGCCACCAGTGATTTGGATAGCGGGAACGGGGAGACCCAGTACTTC
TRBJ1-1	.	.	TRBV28	CASTRTQNTEAFF	TGTGCCAGCACCCGGACACAGAACACTGAAGCTTTCTTT
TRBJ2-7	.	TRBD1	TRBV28	CASSLRTGVREQYF	TGTGCCAGCAGTTTGCGGACAGGGGTTCGCGAGCAGTACTTC
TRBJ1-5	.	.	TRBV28	CASSFGYSNQPQHF	TGTGCCAGCAGTTTCGGGTATAGCAATCAGCCCCAGCATTTT
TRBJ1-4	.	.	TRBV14	CASSPSGAGWGEKLFF	TGTGCCAGCAGCCCAAGCGGGGCAGGGTGGGGTGAAAAACTGTTTTTT